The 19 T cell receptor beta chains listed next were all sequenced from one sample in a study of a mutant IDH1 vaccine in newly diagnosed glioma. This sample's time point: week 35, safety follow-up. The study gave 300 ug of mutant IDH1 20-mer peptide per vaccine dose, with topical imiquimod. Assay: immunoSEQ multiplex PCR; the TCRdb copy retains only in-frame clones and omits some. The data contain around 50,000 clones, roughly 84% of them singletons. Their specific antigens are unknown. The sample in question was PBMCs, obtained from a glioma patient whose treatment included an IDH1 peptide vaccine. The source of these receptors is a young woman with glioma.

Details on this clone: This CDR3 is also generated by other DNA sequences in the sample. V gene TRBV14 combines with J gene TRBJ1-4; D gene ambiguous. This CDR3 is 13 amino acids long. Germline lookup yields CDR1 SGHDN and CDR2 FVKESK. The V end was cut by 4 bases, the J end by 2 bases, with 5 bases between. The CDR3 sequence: CASSRGTNEKLFF. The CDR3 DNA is TGTGCCAGCAGCCGAGGCACTAATGAAAAACTGTTTTTT.

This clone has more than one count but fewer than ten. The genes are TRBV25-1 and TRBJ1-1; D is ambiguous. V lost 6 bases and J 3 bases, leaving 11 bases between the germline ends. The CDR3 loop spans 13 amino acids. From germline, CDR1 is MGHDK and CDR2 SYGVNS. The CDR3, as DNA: TGTGCCAGCAGCCAAGCGGGGTACACTGAAGCTTTCTTT. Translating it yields CASSQAGYTEAFF.

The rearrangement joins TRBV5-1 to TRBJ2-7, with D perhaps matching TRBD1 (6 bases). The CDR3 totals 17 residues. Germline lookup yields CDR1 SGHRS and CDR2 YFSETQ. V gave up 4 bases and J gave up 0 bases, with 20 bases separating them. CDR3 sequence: CASSRDTPRRSSYEQYF. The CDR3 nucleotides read TGCGCCAGCAGCCGGGACACCCCGAGAAGGAGCTCCTACGAGCAGTACTTC.

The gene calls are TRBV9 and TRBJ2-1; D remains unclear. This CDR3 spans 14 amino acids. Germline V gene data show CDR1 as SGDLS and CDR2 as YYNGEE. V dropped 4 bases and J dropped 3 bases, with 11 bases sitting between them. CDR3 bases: TGTGCCAGCAGCACCGGACCCTTCTACAATGAGCAGTTCTTC. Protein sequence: CASSTGPFYNEQFF.

CDR3 DNA: TGTGCCATCAGTGAGTCGGGCACTCACAATGAGCAGTTCTTC. Translation gives CAISESGTHNEQFF. This rearrangement joins TRBV10-3 to TRBJ2-1, with D uncertain. The CDR3 is made up of 14 amino acids. Trimming removed 0 bases at V and 5 bases at J, with 8 bases between. Germline CDR1 ENHRY, CDR2 SYGVKD.

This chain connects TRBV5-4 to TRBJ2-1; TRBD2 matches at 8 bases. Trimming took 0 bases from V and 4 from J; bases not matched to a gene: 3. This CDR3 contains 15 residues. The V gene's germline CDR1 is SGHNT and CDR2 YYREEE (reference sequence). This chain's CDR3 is CASSLGASGYNEQFF. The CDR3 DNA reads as TGTGCCAGCAGCTTGGGGGCTAGCGGGTACAATGAGCAGTTCTTC.

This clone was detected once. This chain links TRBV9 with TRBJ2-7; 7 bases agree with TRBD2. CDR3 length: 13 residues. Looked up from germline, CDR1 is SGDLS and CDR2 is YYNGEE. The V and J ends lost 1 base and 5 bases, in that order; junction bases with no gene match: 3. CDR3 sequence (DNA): TGTGCCAGCAGCGTAAGCACTAGCGACGAGCAGTACTTC. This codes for CASSVSTSDEQYF.

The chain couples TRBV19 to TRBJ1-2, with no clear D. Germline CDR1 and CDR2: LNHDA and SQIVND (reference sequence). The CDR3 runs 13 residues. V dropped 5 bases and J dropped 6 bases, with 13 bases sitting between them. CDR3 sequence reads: CASSLGFRDGYTF. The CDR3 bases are TGTGCCAGTAGTTTGGGGTTTAGGGATGGCTACACCTTC.

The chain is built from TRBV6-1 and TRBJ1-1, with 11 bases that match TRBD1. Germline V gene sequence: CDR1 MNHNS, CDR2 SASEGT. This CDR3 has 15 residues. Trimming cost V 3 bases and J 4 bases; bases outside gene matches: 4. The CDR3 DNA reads TGTGCCAGCAGTGAGCGGACAGGGGGCACCACTGAAGCTTTCTTT. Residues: CASSERTGGTTEAFF.

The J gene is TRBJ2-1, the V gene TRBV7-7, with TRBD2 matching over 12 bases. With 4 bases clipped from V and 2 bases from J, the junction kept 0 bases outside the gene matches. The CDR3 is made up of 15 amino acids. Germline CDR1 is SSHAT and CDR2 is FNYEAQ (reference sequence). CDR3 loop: CASSSSGGAYNEQFF. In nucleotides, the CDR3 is TGTGCCAGCAGCTCTAGCGGGGGGGCCTACAATGAGCAGTTCTTC. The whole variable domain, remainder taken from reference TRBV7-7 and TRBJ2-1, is GAGVSQSPRYKVTKRGQDVTLRCDPISSHATLYWYQQALGQGPEFLTYFNYEAQPDKSGLPSDRFSAERPEGSISTLTIQRTEQRDSAMYRCASSSSGGAYNEQFFGPGTRLTVL.

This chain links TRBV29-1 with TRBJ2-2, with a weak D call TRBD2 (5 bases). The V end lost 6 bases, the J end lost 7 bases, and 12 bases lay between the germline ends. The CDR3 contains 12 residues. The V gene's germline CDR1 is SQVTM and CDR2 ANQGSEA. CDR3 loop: CSVRTDGGELFF. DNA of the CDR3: TGCAGCGTCAGGACTGACGGCGGGGAGCTGTTTTTT.

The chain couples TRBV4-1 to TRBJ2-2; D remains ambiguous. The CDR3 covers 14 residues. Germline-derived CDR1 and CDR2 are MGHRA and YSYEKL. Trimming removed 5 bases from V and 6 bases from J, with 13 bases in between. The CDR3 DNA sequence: TGCGCCAGCAGCTTCCGCGAGGCCGCCGGGGAGCTGTTTTTT. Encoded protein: CASSFREAAGELFF.

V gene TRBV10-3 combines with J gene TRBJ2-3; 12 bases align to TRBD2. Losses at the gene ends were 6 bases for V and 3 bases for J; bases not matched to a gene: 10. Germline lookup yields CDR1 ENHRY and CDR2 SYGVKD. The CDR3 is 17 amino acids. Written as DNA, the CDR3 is TGTGCCATCAGGGAAAGGACTAGCGGGGAGGTAACAGATACGCAGTATTTT. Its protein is CAIRERTSGEVTDTQYF.

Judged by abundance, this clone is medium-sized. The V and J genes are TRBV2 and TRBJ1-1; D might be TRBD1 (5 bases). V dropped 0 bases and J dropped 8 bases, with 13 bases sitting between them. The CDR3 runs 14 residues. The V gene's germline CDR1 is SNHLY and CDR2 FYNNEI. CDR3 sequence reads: CASSEARGSAEAFF. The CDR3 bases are TGTGCCAGCAGTGAAGCGCGGGGGAGCGCCGAAGCTTTCTTT.

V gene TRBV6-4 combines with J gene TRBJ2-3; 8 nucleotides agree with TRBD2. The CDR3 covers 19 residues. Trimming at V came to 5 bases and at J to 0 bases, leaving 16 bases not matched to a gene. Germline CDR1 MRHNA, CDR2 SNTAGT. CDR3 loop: CASSTGSGREVSSTDTQYF. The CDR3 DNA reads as TGTGCCAGCAGTACCGGGAGCGGGAGAGAGGTATCCAGCACAGATACGCAGTATTTT.

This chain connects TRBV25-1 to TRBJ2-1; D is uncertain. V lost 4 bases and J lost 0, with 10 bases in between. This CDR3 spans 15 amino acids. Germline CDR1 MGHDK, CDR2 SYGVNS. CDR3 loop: CASSAEVSSYNEQFF. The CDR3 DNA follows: TGTGCCAGCAGTGCTGAGGTAAGCTCCTACAATGAGCAGTTCTTC.

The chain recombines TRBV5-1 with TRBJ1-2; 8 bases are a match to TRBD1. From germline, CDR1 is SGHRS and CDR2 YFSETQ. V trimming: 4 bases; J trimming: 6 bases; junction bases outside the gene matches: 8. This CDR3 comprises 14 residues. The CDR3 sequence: CASSARTGTDGYTF. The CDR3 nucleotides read TGCGCCAGCAGCGCCCGGACAGGGACCGATGGCTACACCTTC.

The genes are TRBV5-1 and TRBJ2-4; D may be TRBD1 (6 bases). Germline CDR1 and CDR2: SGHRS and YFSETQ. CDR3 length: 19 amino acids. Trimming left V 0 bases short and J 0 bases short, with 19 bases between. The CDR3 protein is CASSLVTGQVGVAKNIQYF. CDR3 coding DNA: TGCGCCAGCAGCTTGGTCACAGGGCAGGTTGGAGTAGCCAAAAACATTCAGTACTTC.

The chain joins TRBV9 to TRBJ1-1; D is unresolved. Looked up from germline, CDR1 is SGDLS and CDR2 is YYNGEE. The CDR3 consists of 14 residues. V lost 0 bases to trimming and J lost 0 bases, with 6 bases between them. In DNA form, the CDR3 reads TGTGCCAGCAGCGTAGACGCTATGAACACTGAAGCTTTCTTT. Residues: CASSVDAMNTEAFF. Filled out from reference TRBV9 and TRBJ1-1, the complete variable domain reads DSGVTQTPKHLITATGQRVTLRCSPRSGDLSVYWYQQSLDQGLQFLIQYYNGEERAKGNILERFSAQQFPDLHSELNLSSLELGDSALYFCASSVDAMNTEAFFGQGTRLTVV.